Listed below are T cell receptor beta chains from one sample, sequenced in a study of blood T cell repertoires in COVID-19. Sequenced by immunoSEQ multiplex PCR; TCRdb stores in-frame clones only, minus some. This sample has tens of thousands of clones; approximately 90% occur once, and the top ten carry around 1.3%. The specimen was peripheral blood. These receptors were collected from a human donor in a cohort sampled during active COVID-19. Both conserved end residues are part of each CDR3. The D gene is left open where the match is weak. Clone size is shown for a subset of rows, as once, few, many or a class of expanded clone.

TRBV2	TRBD2	TRBJ2-3	16	-	CASSETLAGVTDTQYF	TGTGCCAGCAGTGAAACGCTAGCGGGAGTAACAGATACGCAGTATTTT
TRBV21-1	-	TRBJ1-5	13	-	CASSKGDRQPQHF	TGTGCCAGCAGCAAAGGAGATAGACAGCCCCAGCATTTT
TRBV10-2	-	TRBJ2-2	15	-	CASSEVTVNTGELFF	TGCGCCAGCAGTGAGGTGACAGTGAACACCGGGGAGCTGTTTTTT
TRBV3-1/TRBV3-2	-	TRBJ2-2	15	-	CASSQPARVTGELFF	TGTGCCAGCAGCCAACCCGCCAGGGTCACCGGGGAGCTGTTTTTT
TRBV9	TRBD2	TRBJ2-1	15	-	CASSVVSGTYNEQFF	TGTGCCAGCAGCGTAGTGAGCGGGACCTACAATGAGCAGTTCTTC
TRBV24-1	TRBD2	TRBJ2-3	15	-	CATSGGGRDTDTQYF	TGTGCCACCAGTGGCGGGGGGAGAGACACAGATACGCAGTATTTT
TRBV29-1	-	TRBJ2-1	16	-	CSVEDPGQISYNEQFF	TGCAGCGTTGAAGATCCAGGACAGATCTCCTACAATGAGCAGTTCTTC
TRBV6-1	TRBD1	TRBJ1-2	17	-	CASSGAGTGGDGYGYTF	TGTGCCAGCAGTGGGGCCGGGACAGGGGGCGACGGCTATGGCTACACCTTC
TRBV18	-	TRBJ1-5	15	-	CASSPPQGGNQPQHF	TGTGCCAGCTCACCACCCCAGGGCGGTAATCAGCCCCAGCATTTT
TRBV10-3	TRBD1	TRBJ2-1	13	-	CAISPGQGSEQFF	TGTGCCATCAGCCCGGGACAGGGCAGTGAGCAGTTCTTC
TRBV18	-	TRBJ2-5	15	once	CASSPPNEGAETQYF	TGTGCCAGCTCACCACCGAACGAAGGGGCCGAGACCCAGTACTTC
TRBV2	-	TRBJ2-2	12	-	CASSEQRVELFF	TGTGCCAGCAGTGAACAGAGGGTGGAGCTGTTTTTT
TRBV6-6	-	TRBJ1-5	13	once	CASTGQGYQPQHF	TGTGCCAGCACAGGGCAGGGCTATCAGCCCCAGCATTTT
TRBV7-9	-	TRBJ1-1	15	-	CASTPSRGVNTEAFF	TGTGCCAGCACCCCGAGCCGGGGGGTGAACACTGAAGCTTTCTTT
TRBV10-1	-	TRBJ2-3	14	-	CASSEIPLADTQYF	TGCGCCAGCAGTGAGATCCCACTAGCTGATACGCAGTATTTT
TRBV5-1	-	TRBJ2-7	16	-	CASSLASGQSSYEQYF	TGCGCCAGCAGCTTGGCCTCTGGGCAGAGCTCCTACGAGCAGTACTTC
TRBV27	TRBD2	TRBJ2-7	15	-	CASSLSPGGPHEQYF	TGTGCCAGCAGTTTATCACCGGGAGGGCCCCACGAGCAGTACTTC
TRBV6-5	TRBD1	TRBJ1-2	14	once	CASSRTGGVDGYTF	TGTGCCAGCAGTCGGACAGGGGGCGTTGATGGCTACACCTTC
TRBV7-3	-	TRBJ1-3	15	-	CASSLGLASGNTIYF	TGTGCCAGCAGCCTGGGACTGGCCTCTGGAAACACCATATATTTT
TRBV29-1	TRBD1	TRBJ1-1	16	-	CSVEGRQGTLNTEAFF	TGCAGCGTTGAAGGCAGACAGGGCACCCTGAACACTGAAGCTTTCTTT
TRBV5-1	TRBD1	TRBJ2-2	15	-	CASSAGQGSTGELFF	TGCGCCAGCAGCGCGGGACAGGGTAGCACCGGGGAGCTGTTTTTT
TRBV5-1	TRBD1	TRBJ2-7	13	-	CASSLQGAWEQYF	TGCGCCAGCAGCTTACAGGGGGCTTGGGAGCAGTACTTC
TRBV5-8	-	TRBJ1-2	14	-	CASSRGGSNYGYTF	TGTGCCAGCAGCAGAGGGGGTTCCAACTATGGCTACACCTTC
TRBV27	-	TRBJ2-5	15	-	CASSTHLSGSKTQYF	TGTGCCAGCAGTACCCACCTCAGCGGTAGCAAGACCCAGTACTTC
TRBV30	-	TRBJ1-5	14	-	CAWSEGDSNQPQHF	TGTGCCTGGAGTGAGGGGGACAGCAATCAGCCCCAGCATTTT
TRBV2	-	TRBJ1-4	15	once	CASRGNQGSNEKLFF	TGTGCCAGCAGGGGGAATCAGGGATCTAATGAAAAACTGTTTTTT
TRBV6-5	-	TRBJ2-1	14	-	CASSYSGAYNEQFF	TGTGCCAGCAGTTACTCAGGGGCGTACAATGAGCAGTTCTTC
TRBV30	TRBD1	TRBJ1-4	13	-	CAWSKGAGEKLFF	TGTGCCTGGAGTAAGGGGGCAGGGGAAAAACTGTTTTTT
TRBV7-2	TRBD2	TRBJ2-6	18	-	CASSTRTSGSLGANVLTF	TGTGCCAGCAGCACGCGGACTAGCGGGAGTCTTGGGGCCAACGTCCTGACTTTC
TRBV11-2	-	TRBJ1-1	12	-	CASSSGVQGAFF	TGTGCCAGCAGCTCAGGGGTCCAGGGAGCTTTCTTT
TRBV20-1	TRBD1	TRBJ1-2	11	-	CSARTGDGYTF	TGCAGTGCTAGAACAGGGGATGGCTACACCTTC
TRBV11-3	-	TRBJ1-2	14	-	CASSPESGGYGYTF	TGTGCCAGCAGCCCTGAGTCCGGCGGCTATGGCTACACCTTC
TRBV7-9	TRBD2	TRBJ2-1	17	once	CASSPELPASGYNEQFF	TGTGCCAGCAGCCCTGAACTCCCGGCTAGCGGGTATAATGAGCAGTTCTTC
TRBV6-6	-	TRBJ1-5	14	once	CASSYGTNDQPQHF	TGTGCCAGCAGTTACGGGACAAACGATCAGCCCCAGCATTTT
TRBV11-3	-	TRBJ2-5	15	-	CASSLYQGLQETQYF	TGTGCCAGCAGCTTATATCAGGGGCTCCAAGAGACCCAGTACTTC
TRBV19	-	TRBJ1-5	15	-	CASAGGLISNQPQHF	TGTGCCAGCGCCGGGGGGTTAATTAGCAATCAGCCCCAGCATTTT
TRBV5-1	TRBD1	TRBJ1-1	14	-	CASSKPGQGTEAFF	TGCGCCAGCAGCAAGCCGGGACAGGGGACTGAAGCTTTCTTT
TRBV10-1	-	TRBJ1-5	11	few	CATEECGPQHF	TGCGCCACCGAAGAGTGCGGGCCCCAGCATTTT
TRBV5-4	-	TRBJ2-3	14	few	CASSDGSLADTQYF	TGTGCCAGCAGCGACGGGTCGTTGGCAGATACGCAGTATTTT
TRBV4-1	-	TRBJ2-6	16	-	CASSPLWGPGANVLTF	TGCGCCAGCAGCCCCCTCTGGGGGCCTGGGGCCAACGTCCTGACTTTC
TRBV28	-	TRBJ2-1	13	-	CASSLLGADEQFF	TGTGCCAGCAGTTTATTAGGAGCGGATGAGCAGTTCTTC
TRBV11-2	-	TRBJ2-3	18	-	CASSLDGDTGRNTDTQYF	TGTGCCAGCAGCTTAGATGGGGACACCGGGCGCAACACAGATACGCAGTATTTT
TRBV5-1	-	TRBJ2-3	15	few	CASSLEGKSTDTQYF	TGCGCCAGCAGCTTGGAGGGGAAAAGCACAGATACGCAGTATTTT
TRBV5-1	-	TRBJ1-3	14	-	CASSHGTSGNTIYF	TGCGCCAGCAGCCACGGGACATCTGGAAACACCATATATTTT
TRBV27	-	TRBJ1-6	13	-	CASTRVYNSPLHF	TGTGCCAGCACCCGGGTGTATAATTCACCCCTCCACTTT
TRBV5-6	-	TRBJ1-6	14	few	CASSLGQYNSPLHF	TGTGCCAGCAGCTTGGGCCAGTATAATTCACCCCTCCACTTT
TRBV5-1	TRBD1	TRBJ2-7	12	once	CASRADRDEQYF	TGCGCCAGCCGGGCGGACAGGGACGAGCAGTACTTC
TRBV15	-	TRBJ2-1	13	-	CATSRDRSASPFF	TGTGCCACCAGCAGAGATCGTTCGGCTAGCCCGTTCTTC
TRBV28	TRBD2	TRBJ2-5	16	-	CASSPLAGGIGETQYF	TGTGCCAGCAGTCCTTTGGCGGGAGGGATCGGGGAGACCCAGTACTTC
TRBV30	-	TRBJ1-5	13	-	CAWSTFADQPQHF	TGTGCCTGGAGTACTTTTGCCGATCAGCCCCAGCATTTT
TRBV19	TRBD1	TRBJ2-5	16	-	CASNSPGQATQETQYF	TGTGCCAGCAACTCCCCGGGACAGGCGACTCAAGAGACCCAGTACTTC
TRBV7-9	TRBD2	TRBJ2-1	15	-	CASSLTSGRLNEQFF	TGTGCCAGCAGCCTGACTAGCGGGAGGTTGAATGAGCAGTTCTTC
TRBV6-5	-	TRBJ2-2	15	-	CASSHRTAGDGELFF	TGTGCCAGCAGTCACAGGACCGCCGGAGACGGGGAGCTGTTTTTT